The next 27 T cell receptor beta chains were all read from a single sample in a study of T-cell memory formation after mild COVID-19 (dated by TCRdb to the early 2020s). The library relied on 5' RACE. Sequencing was carried out with an Illumina NovaSeq 6000. TCRdb reran the public reads through fastp at Q25 and MiXCR, keeping productive beta chains. Each record represents a unique CDR3 protein, reported with the most common genes and DNA among its rows. For this sample the table gives approximately 290,000 distinct CDR3 sequences, of which more than 15% were detected only once. Clones ranked in the top ten supply over 20% of the sample. The sequencing input was PBMCs or a T cell subset sorted from them (not recorded which). Receptor source: a man aged 18-30 years who had mild COVID-19 (a few samples of this study predate the infection). The sample titles of this study are shuffled in the database, so cell type and time point are left out; the donor was told from shared clones.

Only a few counts were recorded for this clonotype. The chain recombines TRBV4-1 with TRBJ2-1; no reliable D call. Per the germline V gene, CDR1 is MGHRA and CDR2 is YSYEKL. V was pared by 0 bases and J by 10 bases, with 16 bases between. This CDR3 region has 15 residues. As DNA, the CDR3 is TGCGCCAGCAGCCAAGACTGGGTTGCGGCCCTCGAGCAGTTCTTC. Translated: CASSQDWVAALEQFF.

The gene calls are TRBV28 and TRBJ2-5, with 10 bases matching TRBD2. From germline, CDR1 is MDHEN and CDR2 SYDVKM. Trimming at V came to 10 bases and at J to 5 bases, leaving 7 bases not matched to a gene. The CDR3 spans 13 residues. In nucleotides, the CDR3 is TGTGCCATCAAAGCGGGGGGGCAGGAGACCCAGTACTTC. Encoded protein: CAIKAGGQETQYF.

Many counts were recorded for this clonotype. This chain connects TRBV12-3 or TRBV12-4 to TRBJ1-2; no definite D call. The CDR3 covers 12 residues. Trimming took off 3 bases at V and 7 bases at J, with 9 bases between the two ends. This CDR3 is CASSFTGPGYTF. CDR3 in DNA: TGTGCCAGCAGTTTCACCGGGCCTGGCTACACCTTC.

The V call is TRBV2, the J call TRBJ2-1; D possibly corresponds to TRBD1 (6 bases). Germline V lookup: CDR1 SNHLY, CDR2 FYNNEI. Trimming took 11 bases from V and 6 from J, leaving 14 bases between them. The CDR3 length is 12 residues. CDR3 DNA sequence: TGTGCCTCCCTGGGGGCGGCCAATGAGCAGTTCTTC. Residues: CASLGAANEQFF.

The sample holds a few counts of this clonotype. This chain links TRBV5-1 with TRBJ1-2; D is uncertain. The ends were cut back, 1 base at V and 0 bases at J, with 10 bases in the middle. Germline assignment: CDR1 SGHRS and CDR2 YFSETQ. CDR3 size: 15 residues. In DNA form, the CDR3 reads TGCGCCAGCAGCTTGTTCGGAAGTACTAACTATGGCTACACCTTC. Its translation is CASSLFGSTNYGYTF.

The chain is built from TRBV7-3 and TRBJ2-2, with D perhaps matching TRBD2 (5 bases). The CDR3 runs to 14 residues. V was pared by 10 bases and J by 3 bases, with 15 bases between. Germline CDR1 SGHTA, CDR2 FQGTGA. The CDR3 region has the DNA TGTGCCACCCAAGGCCCCGGGGACACCGGGGAGCTGTTTTTT. Its translation: CATQGPGDTGELFF.

The chain is built from TRBV6-5 and TRBJ2-1; TRBD2 matches 13 bases. Per the germline V gene, CDR1 is MNHEY and CDR2 is SVGAGI. Germline trimming cut 6 bases from V and 9 bases from J; bases unmatched to any gene: 11. The CDR3 consists of 16 residues. The CDR3 nucleotides read TGTGCCAGCAGCCGACGACTAGCGGGGGGAGCGAGTGAGCAGTTCTTC. Protein sequence: CASSRRLAGGASEQFF.

This clonotype appeared a few times. The genes are TRBV5-1 and TRBJ2-2; TRBD1 matches 7 bases. V shed 4 bases and J 4 bases; nucleotides not matched to a gene: 7. Germline-derived CDR1 and CDR2 are SGHRS and YFSETQ. The CDR3 runs 15 residues. The CDR3 is CASSTRQGGTGELFF. The CDR3, as DNA: TGCGCCAGCAGCACGCGACAGGGTGGCACCGGGGAGCTGTTTTTT.

This sequence joins TRBV18 and TRBJ1-4; no definite D call. Per the germline V gene, CDR1 is KGHSH and CDR2 is LQKENI. V dropped 4 bases and J dropped 7 bases, with 7 bases sitting between them. CDR3 length: 12 residues. The CDR3 nucleotides are TGTGCCAGCTCACTCGAAGCTGAAAAACTGTTTTTT. Translation gives CASSLEAEKLFF.

At least ten counts were recorded for this clonotype. V usage is TRBV27 and J usage is TRBJ2-3, with 8 bases identical to TRBD2. The CDR3 sequence is 17 residues long. Germline V gives CDR1 MNHEY, CDR2 SMNVEV (reference sequence). V lost 5 bases to trimming and J lost 2 bases; unmatched junction nucleotides: 12. Written as DNA, the CDR3 is TGTGCCAGCAGTCCCGTCGGGGGGGGCGGGCCCACAGATACGCAGTATTTT. The encoded protein is CASSPVGGGGPTDTQYF.

This clonotype has more than one count but fewer than ten. The CDR3 nucleotides read TGTGCCATCAGTGAGTCGATTCAGACAGGGAACGAGCAGTACGTC. Translated, it gives CAISESIQTGNEQYV. The genes are TRBV10-3 and TRBJ2-7; the match to TRBD1 covers 7 bases. Germline CDR1 is ENHRY and CDR2 is SYGVKD. The CDR3 covers 15 residues. J gave up 5 bases and V 0 bases, and 7 bases lay outside the gene matches.

This clonotype was recorded a few times. The chain carries TRBV11-3 and TRBJ1-5; 8 positions match TRBD1. CDR3 length: 15 residues. With 5 bases clipped from V and 2 bases from J, the junction kept 5 bases outside the gene matches. Looked up from germline, CDR1 is SGHNT and CDR2 is YENEEA. CDR3 protein: CASSGQGLGNQPQHF. The CDR3 coding sequence is TGTGCCAGCAGCGGACAGGGATTGGGCAATCAGCCCCAGCATTTT.

This clonotype was detected only a few times. The J gene is TRBJ1-5, the V gene TRBV6-2 or TRBV6-3, with 12 bases that match TRBD1. This CDR3 spans 19 amino acids. Germline CDR1 and CDR2: MNHEY and SVGEGT. The V gene end was trimmed by 6 bases and the J gene end by 2 bases; junction bases not matched to a gene: 14. CDR3 coding DNA: TGTGCCAGCAGGACCGTTGGGACAGGGGGCGTCAGGGGCAATCAGCCCCAGCATTTT. Protein product: CASRTVGTGGVRGNQPQHF.

The rearrangement joins TRBV2 to TRBJ1-5, with a possible D match to TRBD1 (5 bases). The V gene lost 8 bases and the J gene lost 4 bases, with 12 bases spanning the gap. The CDR3 totals 13 residues. Germline CDR1 reads SNHLY; CDR2 reads FYNNEI. In DNA form, the CDR3 reads TGTGCCAGCCGGGACTCAGGTAATCAGCCCCAGCATTTT. Translating it yields CASRDSGNQPQHF.

The chain couples TRBV7-9 to TRBJ2-7; D possibly corresponds to TRBD1 (6 bases). Per the germline V gene, CDR1 is SEHNR and CDR2 is FQNEAQ (reference sequence). The CDR3 contains 15 residues. V lost 2 bases and J lost 2, with 13 bases in between. The chain's CDR3 is CASSLNRGGPYEQYV. DNA of the CDR3: TGTGCCAGCAGCTTAAACAGAGGGGGACCCTACGAGCAGTACGTC.

The rearrangement uses TRBV10-3 and TRBJ1-5, with D hard to call. CDR1 is ENHRY, CDR2 SYGVKD, per germline. The CDR3 is 14 residues long. Between the trimmed V and J ends, which lost 3 bases and 2 bases, there was a span of 8 bases. The CDR3 spells CAISDSQRNQPQHF. CDR3 DNA sequence: TGTGCCATCAGTGACTCACAGCGCAATCAGCCCCAGCATTTT.

There are a few counts of this clonotype. CDR3 DNA sequence: TGTGCCAGCAGCCTTTATTCGTCAGATACGCAGTATTTT. Encoded protein: CASSLYSSDTQYF. V usage is TRBV12-3 or TRBV12-4 and J usage is TRBJ2-3; no clear D gene. This CDR3 spans 13 amino acids. V was cut by 6 bases and J by 4 bases, with 11 bases left in between.

At least ten counts were recorded for this clonotype. The chain is built from TRBV18 and TRBJ2-3; no clear D. There are 16 residues in the CDR3. V lost 2 bases and J 1 base, leaving 13 bases between the germline ends. The germline gives CDR1 KGHSH, CDR2 LQKENI. The CDR3 loop reads CASSPMVARGTDTQYF. For the CDR3, the DNA is TGTGCCAGCTCACCAATGGTAGCTCGAGGCACAGATACGCAGTATTTT.

This clonotype was picked up many times. This chain links TRBV9 with TRBJ1-5; possible D gene TRBD1, 5 bases. Trimming removed 4 bases from V and 3 bases from J, with 8 bases in between. Germline CDR1 is SGDLS and CDR2 is YYNGEE. This CDR3 has 13 amino acids. CDR3: CASSFGHNQPQHF. CDR3 sequence (DNA): TGTGCCAGCAGCTTTGGACACAATCAGCCCCAGCATTTT.

This clonotype was picked up a small number of times. The chain uses TRBV4-3 and TRBJ1-4; 9 bases match TRBD1. The CDR3 loop spans 15 amino acids. The germline V gene has CDR1 LGHNA and CDR2 YSLEER. The J segment lost 2 bases and the V segment lost 4 bases, leaving 2 bases of the junction unmatched. Here the CDR3 reads CASSLGTGTNEKLFF. The CDR3 region has the DNA TGCGCCAGCAGCCTTGGGACAGGGACTAATGAAAAACTGTTTTTT.

This clonotype occurred many times. V and J are TRBV28 and TRBJ1-1, with a weak D call TRBD1 (6 bases). Germline assignment: CDR1 MDHEN and CDR2 SYDVKM. The CDR3 sequence is 14 residues long. V lost 5 bases and J 10 bases, leaving 20 bases between the germline ends. CDR3 region: CASSPQTGGLGAFF. In DNA form, the CDR3 reads TGTGCCAGCAGTCCTCAGACGGGGGGGCTGGGAGCTTTCTTT. The full variable domain, its missing parts supplied by reference TRBV28 and TRBJ1-1, is DVKVTQSSRYLVKRTGEKVFLECVQDMDHENMFWYRQDPGLGLRLIYFSYDVKMKEKGDIPEGYSVSREKKERFSLILESASTNQTSMYLCASSPQTGGLGAFFGQGTRLTVV.

This clonotype appeared many times. This chain links TRBV7-9 with TRBJ2-3; D uncertain. Per the germline V gene, CDR1 is SEHNR and CDR2 is FQNEAQ (reference sequence). This CDR3 has 14 residues. V lost 4 bases and J 0 bases, leaving 8 bases between the germline ends. Written as DNA, the CDR3 is TGTGCCAGCAGCTCAACGGCTAGCACAGATACGCAGTATTTT. Protein sequence: CASSSTASTDTQYF.

V usage is TRBV6-1 and J usage is TRBJ1-1; a possible D gene is TRBD1 (5 bases). The CDR3 loop spans 16 amino acids. Trimming pared 8 bases from V and 7 bases from J, leaving 26 bases between. Germline CDR1 reads MNHNS; CDR2 reads SASEGT. The CDR3 bases are TGTGCCAGCGGCTACCAAAAGGGGCTCTCAGTAATTGAAGCTTTCTTT. The encoded protein is CASGYQKGLSVIEAFF.

V gene TRBV20-1 combines with J gene TRBJ2-2; D not resolved. Germline assignment: CDR1 DFQATT and CDR2 SNEGSKA (reference sequence). The CDR3 runs 14 residues. Trimming shortened V by 0 bases and J by 3 bases, and 8 bases separated the two germline ends. This CDR3 reads CSARDGLDTGELFF. CDR3 DNA: TGCAGTGCTAGAGATGGGCTGGACACCGGGGAGCTGTTTTTT.

This clonotype has more than one count but fewer than ten. The chain combines TRBV10-3 with TRBJ2-7, with D possibly being TRBD2 (6 bases). The CDR3 totals 17 residues. V lost 2 bases to trimming and J lost 2 bases, with 19 bases between them. The germline CDR1 and CDR2 sequences are ENHRY and SYGVKD. The CDR3 reads CAISEGGSRPGAYEQYF. CDR3 nucleotide sequence: TGTGCCATCAGTGAGGGAGGGAGCAGGCCGGGCGCCTACGAGCAGTACTTC.

The J gene is TRBJ1-2, the V gene TRBV7-2; the D is unclear. CDR3 length: 13 residues. Trimming pared 1 base from V and 4 bases from J, leaving 7 bases between. Germline CDR1 is SGHTA and CDR2 is FQGNSA. CDR3 amino acids: CASSLGRAYGYTF. The CDR3 DNA follows: TGTGCCAGCAGCTTAGGGAGGGCCTATGGCTACACCTTC. Full variable domain (rest looked up from reference TRBV7-2 and TRBJ1-2): GAGVSQSPSNKVTEKGKDVELRCDPISGHTALYWYRQSLGQGLEFLIYFQGNSAPDKSGLPSDRFSAERTGGSVSTLTIQRTQQEDSAVYLCASSLGRAYGYTFGSGTRLTVV.

The gene calls are TRBV7-9 and TRBJ1-4; D not certain. The CDR3 has 21 amino acids. Trimming left V 1 base short and J 0 bases short, with 24 bases between. Germline V gene lookup returns CDR1 SEHNR and CDR2 FQNEAQ (reference sequence). Here the CDR3 DNA reads TGTGCCAGCAGCTTAGTGGTCCCAGATCCTTTACACCTTGCAACTAATGAAAAACTGTTTTTT. As protein: CASSLVVPDPLHLATNEKLFF.